This T cell receptor beta chain was obtained from a study of blood T cell repertoires in COVID-19. In the study overall: Samples of COVID-19 (acute and convalescent) were obtained from the United States, Italy and Spain. PBMCs, B-cell-depleted T cells, or T cells were the source of the cDNA or gDNA that made up the material.

V lost 6 bases and J 1 base, leaving 13 bases between the germline ends. CDR3 length equals 14 residues. The germline V gene encodes CDR1 SGHRS and CDR2 YFSETQ. As handled by the study authors: Researchers report that nucleated cell counts were estimated from reference gene primer amplification. Profiled with immunoSEQ multiplex PCR; TCRdb holds only in-frame clones, not every one. V, J and clone size are those of that table, while D and trimming were read from the DNA. Of 54,000 or so clones in the sample, less than 90% are singletons; the top ten hold less than 2%. Only a few counts were recorded for this clone.

The chain employs TRBV5-1 and TRBJ1-1; D remains unclear. The source is a woman between 55 and 75 years old with acute or convalescent COVID-19. Sequencing used peripheral blood. The CDR3 DNA is TGCGCCAGCAAAAGGAGCACGGCGAACACTGAAGCTTTCTTT. Translated: CASKRSTANTEAFF.